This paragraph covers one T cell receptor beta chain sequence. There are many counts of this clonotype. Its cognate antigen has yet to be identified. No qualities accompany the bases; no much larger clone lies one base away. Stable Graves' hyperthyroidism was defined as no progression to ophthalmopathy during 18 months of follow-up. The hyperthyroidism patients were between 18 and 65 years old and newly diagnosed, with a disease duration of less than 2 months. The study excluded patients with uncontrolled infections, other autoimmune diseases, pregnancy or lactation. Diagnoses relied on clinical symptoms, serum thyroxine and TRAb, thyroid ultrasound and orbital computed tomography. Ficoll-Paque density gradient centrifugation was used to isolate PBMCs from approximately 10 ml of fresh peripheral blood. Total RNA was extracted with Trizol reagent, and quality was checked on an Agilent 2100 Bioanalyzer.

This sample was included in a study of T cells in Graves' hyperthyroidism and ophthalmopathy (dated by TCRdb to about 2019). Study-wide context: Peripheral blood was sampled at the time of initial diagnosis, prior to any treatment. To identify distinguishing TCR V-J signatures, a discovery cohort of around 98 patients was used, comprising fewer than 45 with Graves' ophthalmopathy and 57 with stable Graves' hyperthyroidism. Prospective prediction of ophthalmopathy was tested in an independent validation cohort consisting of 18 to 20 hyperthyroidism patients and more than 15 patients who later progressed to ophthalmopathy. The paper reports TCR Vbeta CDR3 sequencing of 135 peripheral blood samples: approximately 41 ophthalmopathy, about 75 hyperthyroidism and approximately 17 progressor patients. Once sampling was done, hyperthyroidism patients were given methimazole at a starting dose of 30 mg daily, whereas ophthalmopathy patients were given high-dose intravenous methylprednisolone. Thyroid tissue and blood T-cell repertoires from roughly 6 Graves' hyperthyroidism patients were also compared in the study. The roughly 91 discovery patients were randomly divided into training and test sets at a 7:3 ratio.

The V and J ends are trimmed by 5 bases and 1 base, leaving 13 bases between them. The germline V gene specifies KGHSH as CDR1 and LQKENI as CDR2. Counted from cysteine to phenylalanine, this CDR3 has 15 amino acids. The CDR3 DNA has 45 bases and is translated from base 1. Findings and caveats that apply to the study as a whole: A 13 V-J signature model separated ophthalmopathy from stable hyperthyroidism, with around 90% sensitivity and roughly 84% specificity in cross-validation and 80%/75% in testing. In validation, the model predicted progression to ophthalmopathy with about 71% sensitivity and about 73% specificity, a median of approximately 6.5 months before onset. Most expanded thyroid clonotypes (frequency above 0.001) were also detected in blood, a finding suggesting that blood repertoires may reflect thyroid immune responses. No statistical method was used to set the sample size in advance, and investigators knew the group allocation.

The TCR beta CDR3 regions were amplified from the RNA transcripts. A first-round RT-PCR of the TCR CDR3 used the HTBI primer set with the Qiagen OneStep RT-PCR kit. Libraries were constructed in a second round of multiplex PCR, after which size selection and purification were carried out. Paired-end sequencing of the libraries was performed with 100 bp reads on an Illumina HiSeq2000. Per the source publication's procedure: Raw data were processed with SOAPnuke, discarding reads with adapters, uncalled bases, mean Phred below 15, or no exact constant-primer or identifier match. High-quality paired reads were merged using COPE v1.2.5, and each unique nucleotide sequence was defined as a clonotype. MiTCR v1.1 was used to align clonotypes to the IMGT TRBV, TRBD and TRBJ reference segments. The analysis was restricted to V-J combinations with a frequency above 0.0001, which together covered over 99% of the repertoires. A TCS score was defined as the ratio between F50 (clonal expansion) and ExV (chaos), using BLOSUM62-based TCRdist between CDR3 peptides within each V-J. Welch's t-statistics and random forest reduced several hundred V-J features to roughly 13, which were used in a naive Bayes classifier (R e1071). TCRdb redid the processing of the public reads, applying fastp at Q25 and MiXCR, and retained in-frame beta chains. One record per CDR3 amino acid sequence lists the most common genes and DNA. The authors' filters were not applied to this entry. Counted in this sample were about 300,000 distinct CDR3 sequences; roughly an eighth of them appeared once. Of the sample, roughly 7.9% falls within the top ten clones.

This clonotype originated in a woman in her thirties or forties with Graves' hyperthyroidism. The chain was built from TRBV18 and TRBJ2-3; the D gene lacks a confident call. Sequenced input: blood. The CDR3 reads CASSGPVSGTDTQYF. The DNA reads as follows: TGTGCCAGCTCAGGTCCCGTTTCCGGCACAGATACGCAGTATTTT.